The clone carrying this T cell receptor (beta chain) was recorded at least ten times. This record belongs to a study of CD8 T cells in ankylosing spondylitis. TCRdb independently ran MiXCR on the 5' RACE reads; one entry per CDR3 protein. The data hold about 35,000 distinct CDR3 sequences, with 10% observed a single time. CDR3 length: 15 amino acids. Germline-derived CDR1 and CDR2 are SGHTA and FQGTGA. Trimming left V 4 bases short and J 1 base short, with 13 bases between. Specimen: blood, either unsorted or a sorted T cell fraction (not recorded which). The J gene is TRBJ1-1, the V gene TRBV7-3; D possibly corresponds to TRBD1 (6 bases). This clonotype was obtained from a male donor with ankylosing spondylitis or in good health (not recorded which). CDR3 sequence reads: CASSSQGTENTEAFF. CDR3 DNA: TGTGCCAGCAGCTCACAGGGTACGGAGAACACTGAAGCTTTCTTT.